A single sample is the source of the 22 T cell receptor beta chains below, sequenced in a study of cytomegalovirus exposure and HLA in healthy donors. The PCR employed 60 Vbeta primers together with 13 Jbeta primers. Measured with immunoSEQ multiplex PCR; TCRdb has only the in-frame clones, and not every one. The sample contains some 240,000 clones, roughly 80% of which appear only once. Sequencing was performed on PBMCs. Receptors originate from a male donor in good health and CMV-seronegative.

The V and J genes are TRBV28 and TRBJ2-7; tentative D call: TRBD2 (6 bases). The length of the CDR3 is 18 residues. Looked up from germline, CDR1 is MDHEN and CDR2 is SYDVKM. V lost 4 bases, J lost 2 bases, and 24 bases lay in between. The CDR3 DNA sequence: TGTGCCAGCAGTTCGAGCCGCACGGACTACTCCACTACCTACGAGCAGTACTTC. It translates to CASSSSRTDYSTTYEQYF.

In DNA, the CDR3 is TGTGCCAGTAGTATCGTGGGACTTGGGGGGACTGAAGCTTTCTTT. It encodes CASSIVGLGGTEAFF. The J gene is TRBJ1-1, the V gene TRBV19; possible D gene TRBD1, 5 bases. The CDR3 extends over 15 amino acids. Germline V lookup: CDR1 LNHDA, CDR2 SQIVND (reference sequence). V was cut by 3 bases and J by 5 bases, with 16 bases left in between.

The CDR3 nucleotides read TGTGCCAGCAGCTCGTGGGGAAAGACAGGGGCGTATGGCTACACCTTC. Amino acid sequence: CASSSWGKTGAYGYTF. The V and J genes are TRBV7-9 and TRBJ1-2; 8 nucleotides match TRBD1. The CDR3 loop spans 16 amino acids. Germline lookup yields CDR1 SEHNR and CDR2 FQNEAQ (reference sequence). J gave up 5 bases and V 4 bases, and 12 bases lay outside the gene matches.

The chain has TRBV6-5 and TRBJ2-7; unclear D gene. V lost 6 bases to trimming and J lost 4 bases, with 7 bases between them. The CDR3 contains 11 residues. CDR1 is MNHEY, CDR2 SVGAGI, per germline. As DNA, the CDR3 is TGTGCCAGCAGCAACTTATACGAGCAGTACTTC. It specifies CASSNLYEQYF.

V gene TRBV2 combines with J gene TRBJ2-3, with 12 bases fitting TRBD2. The CDR3 loop spans 16 amino acids. Germline assignment: CDR1 SNHLY and CDR2 FYNNEI. V was pared by 8 bases and J by 6 bases, with 12 bases of the junction left unmatched. The CDR3 sequence: CASRIRLAGGSDTQYF. DNA for the CDR3: TGTGCCAGCCGGATAAGGCTAGCGGGAGGGTCGGATACGCAGTATTTT.

Note on this clone: One junction end does not reproduce the germline sequence, and a read error may be involved. This sequence joins TRBV7-9 and TRBJ2-2, with D possibly matching TRBD2 (6 bases). CDR1 is SEHNR, CDR2 FQNEAQ, per germline (reference sequence). There are 16 residues in the CDR3. The CDR3 protein is CSSSLVGGTNTGELFF. In nucleotides, the CDR3 is TGTTCCAGCAGCTTAGTCGGAGGGACGAACACCGGGGAGCTGTTTTTT.

The J gene is TRBJ2-3, the V gene TRBV11-2; the D gene is possibly TRBD2 (5 bases). V lost 1 base and J 2 bases, leaving 13 bases between the germline ends. CDR3 length: 16 amino acids. Germline CDR1 and CDR2: SGHAT and FQNNGV. The CDR3 reads CASSLGTLPDTDTQYF. DNA of the CDR3: TGTGCCAGCAGCTTAGGGACTTTACCAGACACAGATACGCAGTATTTT.

V is TRBV4-2 and J is TRBJ2-5, with TRBD2 matching over 8 bases. V trimming: 1 base; J trimming: 0 bases; junction bases outside the gene matches: 7. The CDR3 is 17 amino acids. Germline V gene sequence: CDR1 LGHNA, CDR2 YNFKEQ. The CDR3 coding sequence is TGTGCCAGCAGCCAAGCGGCTAGCGGGCTGTACCAAGAGACCCAGTACTTC. Amino acid sequence: CASSQAASGLYQETQYF.

This chain links TRBV7-3 with TRBJ1-1; TRBD1 might be the D (6 bases). V dropped 2 bases and J dropped 3 bases, with 16 bases sitting between them. This CDR3 spans 16 amino acids. Per the germline V gene, CDR1 is SGHTA and CDR2 is FQGTGA. CDR3 in amino acids: CASSLRGGLLDTEAFF. The CDR3 DNA sequence: TGTGCCAGCAGCTTACGGGGGGGCTTACTCGACACTGAAGCTTTCTTT.

This clone came up a few times. The rearrangement uses TRBV9 and TRBJ1-4, with 7 positions matching TRBD1. J lost 4 bases, V lost 0 bases, and 0 bases had no gene match. Germline CDR1 is SGDLS and CDR2 is YYNGEE. This CDR3 contains 14 residues. The CDR3 DNA follows: TGTGCCAGCAGCGTAGGACAGGGTAATGAAAAACTGTTTTTT. It specifies CASSVGQGNEKLFF. The entire variable domain, with the rest obtained from reference TRBV9 and TRBJ1-4, is as follows: DSGVTQTPKHLITATGQRVTLRCSPRSGDLSVYWYQQSLDQGLQFLIQYYNGEERAKGNILERFSAQQFPDLHSELNLSSLELGDSALYFCASSVGQGNEKLFFGSGTQLSVL.

This chain joins TRBV15 and TRBJ2-1, with D possibly TRBD2 on 5 matching bases. This CDR3 is built from 14 residues. The germline V gene encodes CDR1 LNHNV and CDR2 YYDKDF (reference sequence). V lost 3 bases and J 7 bases, leaving 13 bases between the germline ends. CDR3 residues: CATSRAGPWNEQFF. CDR3 nucleotide sequence: TGTGCCACCAGCAGGGCGGGTCCCTGGAATGAGCAGTTCTTC.

The chain uses TRBV2 and TRBJ1-5; no definite D call. V was trimmed by 2 bases and J by 6 bases, leaving 11 bases between them. The germline V gene encodes CDR1 SNHLY and CDR2 FYNNEI. The length of the CDR3 is 14 residues. Written as DNA, the CDR3 is TGTGCCAGCAGTGAACCTGAGGTGATTCAGCCCCAGCATTTT. It specifies CASSEPEVIQPQHF.

The rearrangement joins TRBV19 to TRBJ1-2, with D perhaps matching TRBD1 (6 bases). This CDR3 is 16 amino acids long. Germline V gene lookup returns CDR1 LNHDA and CDR2 SQIVND (reference sequence). With 1 base removed from V and 0 bases from J, the gap between germline ends came to 12 bases. In DNA, the CDR3 is TGTGCCAGTAGTATAGCCTCAGGGGCGTCTAACTATGGCTACACCTTC. Protein: CASSIASGASNYGYTF.

The V call is TRBV5-4, the J call TRBJ2-2; no clear D gene. V lost 4 bases, J lost 5 bases, and 6 bases lay in between. The CDR3 is 12 residues long. In germline, CDR1 is SGHNT, CDR2 YYREEE (reference sequence). The CDR3 loop is CASSPYTGELFF. CDR3 coding DNA: TGTGCCAGCAGCCCCTATACCGGGGAGCTGTTTTTT.

The chain carries TRBV6-1 and TRBJ2-1, with D perhaps matching TRBD2 (5 bases). Germline CDR1 reads MNHNS; CDR2 reads SASEGT. V lost 2 bases to trimming and J lost 4 bases, with 9 bases between them. This CDR3 is 14 amino acids long. The CDR3 coding sequence is TGTGCCAGCAGTGAACGGGGATTATACAATGAGCAGTTCTTC. Translated, it gives CASSERGLYNEQFF.

Comments on this clone: The junction differs from germline at one of its ends, possibly a read error. The rearrangement joins TRBV7-6 to TRBJ2-7, with 14 nucleotides matching TRBD2. The V gene's germline CDR1 is SGHVS and CDR2 FNYEAQ. This CDR3 region has 14 residues. The CDR3 protein is CAGSYGTSGSEQYF. DNA for the CDR3: TGTGCCGGCAGCTACGGGACTAGCGGGAGCGAGCAGTACTTC.

This sequence joins TRBV4-1 and TRBJ1-2, with 7 bases that match TRBD1. This CDR3 contains 18 residues. The germline CDR1 and CDR2 sequences are MGHRA and YSYEKL. V was clipped by 0 bases and J by 0 bases; unmatched bases: 10. The CDR3 reads CASSQDNRGPTANYGYTF. CDR3 DNA sequence: TGCGCCAGCAGCCAAGATAACAGGGGCCCTACAGCTAACTATGGCTACACCTTC.

V is TRBV5-4 and J is TRBJ1-3; 9 nucleotides align to TRBD1. The germline CDR1 and CDR2 sequences are SGHNT and YYREEE (reference sequence). J lost 6 bases, V lost 4 bases, and 2 bases had no gene match. This CDR3 contains 13 residues. The DNA for the CDR3 is TGTGCCAGCAGCCTACAGGGGGCAAACACCATATATTTT. Translating gives CASSLQGANTIYF. Complete variable domain (other parts from reference TRBV5-4 and TRBJ1-3): ETGVTQSPTHLIKTRGQQVTLRCSSQSGHNTVSWYQQALGQGPQFIFQYYREEENGRGNFPPRFSGLQFPNYSSELNVNALELDDSALYLCASSLQGANTIYFGEGSWLTVV.

This clone was detected only once. J is TRBJ2-7 and V is TRBV28, with unresolved D. This CDR3 has 13 amino acids. The germline CDR1 and CDR2 sequences are MDHEN and SYDVKM. V gave up 1 base and J gave up 0 bases, with 4 bases separating them. CDR3 DNA sequence: TGTGCCAGCAGTTTATCCAACTCCTACGAGCAGTACTTC. This gives the protein CASSLSNSYEQYF.

Only one count was recorded for this clone. Written as DNA, the CDR3 is TGTGCCAGCAGCTTGGATATGACTAGCGGGAGTGTGGAGACCCAGTACTTC. Encoded protein: CASSLDMTSGSVETQYF. The V and J genes are TRBV5-6 and TRBJ2-5; 12 nucleotides match TRBD2. With V trimmed by 0 bases and J by 5 bases, 8 bases remained unmatched. Looked up from germline, CDR1 is SGHDT and CDR2 is YYEEEE. This CDR3 contains 17 residues.

The rearrangement uses TRBV7-9 and TRBJ2-1; D perhaps matches TRBD2 (7 bases). V lost 4 bases and J 7 bases, leaving 17 bases between the germline ends. The germline V gene encodes CDR1 SEHNR and CDR2 FQNEAQ (reference sequence). This CDR3 is 15 amino acids long. The CDR3 spells CASSSGLGGRNEQFF. The CDR3 DNA reads as TGTGCCAGCAGCTCCGGACTAGGGGGTAGGAATGAGCAGTTCTTC. Using reference TRBV7-9 and TRBJ2-1 for the parts outside the CDR3, the full variable domain is DTGVSQNPRHKITKRGQNVTFRCDPISEHNRLYWYRQTLGQGPEFLTYFQNEAQLEKSRLLSDRFSAERPKGSFSTLEIQRTEQGDSAMYLCASSSGLGGRNEQFFGPGTRLTVL.

The V gene is TRBV4-1, the J gene TRBJ2-7; 9 bases fit TRBD2. Germline CDR1 MGHRA, CDR2 YSYEKL. V lost 6 bases to trimming and J lost 4 bases; unmatched junction nucleotides: 7. The CDR3 contains 14 residues. The CDR3 DNA follows: TGCGCCAGCAGGCCAGCGGGAGGACTATACGAGCAGTACTTC. It codes for CASRPAGGLYEQYF.